These 20 T cell receptor beta chains came from one sample sequenced in a study of cytomegalovirus exposure and HLA in healthy donors. PCR employed 60 Vbeta and 13 Jbeta primers. Profiling relied on immunoSEQ multiplex PCR, and the TCRdb table lists in-frame clones only, not all of them. The data show some 84,000 clones, 60% to 80% seen once. The sample consisted of PBMCs. The receptor source for this set is a boy aged 5 to 17 in good health and CMV-seronegative.

This chain joins TRBV21-1 and TRBJ1-2. TRBV21-1 is labeled a pseudogene. The CDR3 is made up of 14 amino acids. The CDR3 bases are TGTGCCAGCAGCTACAATGACGGGAACTATGGCTACACCTTC. Its translation is CASSYNDGNYGYTF.

The chain couples TRBV7-2 to TRBJ1-3; TRBD1 matches at 7 bases. Germline CDR1 is SGHTA and CDR2 is FQGNSA. Trimming cost V 1 base and J 7 bases; bases outside gene matches: 1. The CDR3 spans 13 residues. The CDR3: CASSLGRGNTIYF. The DNA for the CDR3 is TGTGCCAGCAGCTTAGGCAGGGGGAACACCATATATTTT.

This chain joins TRBV6-5 and TRBJ2-1, with TRBD2 identical over 7 bases. Trimming cost V 0 bases and J 6 bases; bases outside gene matches: 8. The CDR3 has 16 amino acids. Germline CDR1 and CDR2: MNHEY and SVGAGI. The CDR3 loop reads CASSYSMGGSSNEQFF. The CDR3 coding sequence is TGTGCCAGCAGTTACTCGATGGGAGGGAGTAGCAATGAGCAGTTCTTC.

This chain links TRBV9 with TRBJ2-6; D is unclear. There are 14 residues in the CDR3. CDR1 SGDLS and CDR2 YYNGEE come from the germline V gene. Trimming stripped 3 bases from V and 2 bases from J, with 6 bases between. CDR3 sequence: CASSDLTGANVLTF. DNA of the CDR3: TGTGCCAGCAGCGACTTGACTGGGGCCAACGTCCTGACTTTC.

Concerning this clone itself: One junction end does not reproduce the germline sequence, and a read error may be involved. The chain links TRBV7-7 to TRBJ2-2, with D hard to call. The CDR3 is 13 residues long. The V gene's germline CDR1 is SSHAT and CDR2 FNYEAQ (reference sequence). The CDR3 DNA sequence: TGTGCTAGCAGCCACACGAACACCGGGGAGCTGTTTTTT. Its protein product is CASSHTNTGELFF.

V usage is TRBV29-1 and J usage is TRBJ2-7; 9 bases match TRBD1. Germline-derived CDR1 and CDR2 are SQVTM and ANQGSEA. J was trimmed by 5 bases and V by 7 bases; bases with no gene match: 9. CDR3 length: 13 amino acids. In DNA form, the CDR3 reads TGCAGCGCCCGGGGACAGGGAACTCACGAGCAGTACTTC. The encoded protein is CSARGQGTHEQYF.

The chain has TRBV6-1 and TRBJ1-5, with D unresolved. The CDR3 covers 16 residues. The V end was cut by 3 bases, the J end by 2 bases, with 14 bases between. Germline V gene lookup returns CDR1 MNHNS and CDR2 SASEGT. CDR3 in DNA: TGTGCCAGCAGTGAGTGGCAAAATTTCGGCAATCAGCCCCAGCATTTT. Amino acids: CASSEWQNFGNQPQHF.

The chain has TRBV6-1 and TRBJ1-2, with TRBD1 matching 9 bases. In germline, CDR1 is MNHNS, CDR2 SASEGT. The J segment lost 5 bases and the V segment lost 10 bases, leaving 5 bases of the junction unmatched. This CDR3 is 12 amino acids long. As DNA, the CDR3 is TGTGCCACCTTACAGGGGGCTTATGGCTACACCTTC. Protein sequence: CATLQGAYGYTF.

The chain is built from TRBV30 and TRBJ1-1; 8 bases fit TRBD1. The CDR3 sequence is 13 residues long. CDR1 and CDR2 from the germline V gene are GTSNPN and SVGIG (reference sequence). Germline trimming cut 5 bases from V and 2 bases from J; bases unmatched to any gene: 4. CDR3 region: CAWYDRGNTEAFF. In DNA, the CDR3 is TGTGCCTGGTACGACAGGGGCAACACTGAAGCTTTCTTT. The whole variable domain, remainder taken from reference TRBV30 and TRBJ1-1, is SQTIHQWPATLVQPVGSPLSLECTVEGTSNPNLYWYRQAAGRGLQLLFYSVGIGQISSEVPQNLSASRPQDRQFILSSKKLLLSDSGFYLCAWYDRGNTEAFFGQGTRLTVV.

The J gene is TRBJ2-7, the V gene TRBV30; D perhaps matches TRBD1 (6 bases). The germline V and J ends were trimmed by 4 bases and 7 bases, with 14 bases remaining between them. This CDR3 is 12 amino acids long. Germline values: CDR1 GTSNPN, CDR2 SVGIG (reference sequence). Here the CDR3 reads CAWTRTAGEQYF. DNA of the CDR3: TGTGCCTGGACACGGACAGCCGGGGAGCAGTACTTC.

The V call is TRBV29-1, the J call TRBJ1-1; D gene unclear. The germline V gene encodes CDR1 SQVTM and CDR2 ANQGSEA. The germline V and J ends were trimmed by 7 bases and 3 bases, with 6 bases remaining between them. The CDR3 is made up of 10 amino acids. The CDR3 sequence: CSACDTEAFF. CDR3 DNA: TGCAGCGCATGCGACACTGAAGCTTTCTTT.

This sequence joins TRBV25-1 and TRBJ2-7; TRBD2 agrees at 7 bases. This CDR3 has 15 residues. J lost 6 bases, V lost 3 bases, and 11 bases had no gene match. Germline CDR1 MGHDK, CDR2 SYGVNS. The CDR3 coding sequence is TGTGCCAGCAGTGATTCAGGACTAGGTAACGGCGAGCAGTACTTC. Translated, it gives CASSDSGLGNGEQYF.

The chain recombines TRBV5-4 with TRBJ1-1, with TRBD1 as a possible D gene (5 bases). CDR1 SGHNT and CDR2 YYREEE come from the germline V gene (reference sequence). CDR3 length equals 13 residues. V was shortened by 3 bases and J by 1 base, with 7 bases between the two germline ends. CDR3 protein: CASSSQENTEAFF. CDR3 DNA: TGTGCCAGCAGCTCACAGGAGAACACTGAAGCTTTCTTT.

The rearrangement joins TRBV27 to TRBJ1-2; D is uncertain. This CDR3 is 13 amino acids long. The V end was cut by 3 bases, the J end by 5 bases, with 10 bases between. Germline V lookup: CDR1 MNHEY, CDR2 SMNVEV (reference sequence). CDR3 coding DNA: TGTGCCAGCAGTTTTCAGCCGGGATATGGCTACACCTTC. Protein: CASSFQPGYGYTF.

The genes are TRBV7-9 and TRBJ1-1, with D unclear. Germline values: CDR1 SEHNR, CDR2 FQNEAQ (reference sequence). Deletions cut 1 base from V and 5 bases from J, with 11 bases between. The CDR3 contains 14 residues. This chain's CDR3 is CASSLGRDGTEAFF. The CDR3 DNA is TGTGCCAGCAGCTTAGGGAGGGATGGGACTGAAGCTTTCTTT.

J is TRBJ2-7 and V is TRBV5-6; D not certain. Trimming took off 1 base at V and 6 bases at J, with 14 bases between the two ends. The CDR3 is 14 amino acids. Germline V gives CDR1 SGHDT, CDR2 YYEEEE. The CDR3 coding sequence is TGTGCCAGCAGCTTGTCGGATCCTGAGGTCGAGCAGTACTTC. Residues: CASSLSDPEVEQYF.

In its sample, this clone was seen a few times. For the CDR3, the DNA is TGTGCCAGCAGCTTAGACCCAGGGTCCGGCTACACCTTC. It yields the protein CASSLDPGSGYTF. The rearrangement links TRBV13 to TRBJ1-2; D possibly corresponds to TRBD1 (5 bases). Trimming cost V 1 base and J 8 bases, with 11 bases left between them. CDR3 length: 13 amino acids. Looked up from germline, CDR1 is PRHDT and CDR2 is FYEKMQ (reference sequence). The full variable domain, with the rest looked up from reference TRBV13 and TRBJ1-2, is AAGVIQSPRHLIKEKRETATLKCYPIPRHDTVYWYQQGPGQDPQFLISFYEKMQSDKGSIPDRFSAQQFSDYHSELNMSSLELGDSALYFCASSLDPGSGYTFGSGTRLTVV.

V gene TRBV4-3 combines with J gene TRBJ1-5; 7 positions match TRBD1. The junction had 4 bases not matched to a gene; V was cut back by 3 bases and J by 5 bases. CDR1 is LGHNA and CDR2 is YSLEER in the germline V gene. The CDR3 has 14 amino acids. This CDR3 is CASSQDTGDQPQHF. CDR3 in DNA: TGCGCCAGCAGCCAGGATACAGGGGATCAGCCCCAGCATTTT.

J is TRBJ1-2 and V is TRBV6-5; a possible D gene is TRBD1 (6 bases). CDR1 and CDR2 (germline): MNHEY, SVGAGI. V gave up 8 bases and J gave up 4 bases, with 17 bases separating them. CDR3 size: 14 residues. The CDR3 sequence is CASRRGARAYGYTF. In nucleotides, the CDR3 is TGTGCCAGCCGACGGGGGGCGCGTGCCTATGGCTACACCTTC.

The V call is TRBV4-3, the J call TRBJ2-5; 7 nucleotides agree with TRBD2. The V gene end was trimmed by 1 base and the J gene end by 4 bases; junction bases not matched to a gene: 6. CDR1 is LGHNA and CDR2 is YSLEER in the germline V gene. The CDR3 length is 15 residues. CDR3 coding DNA: TGCGCCAGCAGCCAAGGAACTAGCGAGGCAGAGACCCAGTACTTC. Translated, it gives CASSQGTSEAETQYF.